This entry is about one T cell receptor beta chain. Its antigen is unknown. The data belong to a study of cytomegalovirus exposure and HLA in healthy donors. V lost 3 bases and J lost 6, with 11 bases in between. Germline V gene sequence: CDR1 KGHSH, CDR2 LQKENI. The CDR3 spans 13 residues. Findings of the study overall: Presence/absence analyses took donor sequencing depth as roughly uniform. Earlier analysis yielded a pattern in which most TCR beta V segments were productive about 90% or about 30% of the time. The authors enumerated some 160 TCR beta chains as linked to cytomegalovirus.

PCR employed 60 Vbeta and 13 Jbeta primers. The table came from immunoSEQ multiplex PCR; TCRdb's copy has only in-frame clones and leaves some out. The sample yields some 200,000 clones, around 89% seen once. V gene TRBV18 combines with J gene TRBJ1-2; no firm D call. The receptor comes from a woman between 18 and 29 years old in good health and CMV-seronegative. The source material was PBMCs. In nucleotides, the CDR3 is TGTGCCAGCTCACCTCGTCAGGAGGATGGCTACACCTTC. Its translation is CASSPRQEDGYTF. The variable domain in full, with the rest retrieved from reference TRBV18 and TRBJ1-2, is NAGVMQNPRHLVRRRGQEARLRCSPMKGHSHVYWYRQLPEEGLKFMVYLQKENIIDESGMPKERFSAEFPKEGPSILRIQQVVRGDSAAYFCASSPRQEDGYTFGSGTRLTVV.